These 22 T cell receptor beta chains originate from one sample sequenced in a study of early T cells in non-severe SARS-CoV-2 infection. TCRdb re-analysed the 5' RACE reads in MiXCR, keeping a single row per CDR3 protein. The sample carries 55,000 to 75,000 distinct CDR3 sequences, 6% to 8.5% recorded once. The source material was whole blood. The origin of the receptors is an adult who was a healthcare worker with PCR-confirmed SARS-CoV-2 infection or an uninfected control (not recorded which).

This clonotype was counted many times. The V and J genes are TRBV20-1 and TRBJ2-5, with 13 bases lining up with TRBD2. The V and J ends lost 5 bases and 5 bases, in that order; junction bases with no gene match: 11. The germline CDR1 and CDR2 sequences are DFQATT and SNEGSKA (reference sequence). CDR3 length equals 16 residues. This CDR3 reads CSAVPGTSGIYETQYF. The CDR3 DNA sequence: TGCAGTGCTGTTCCCGGGACTAGCGGGATATATGAGACCCAGTACTTC.

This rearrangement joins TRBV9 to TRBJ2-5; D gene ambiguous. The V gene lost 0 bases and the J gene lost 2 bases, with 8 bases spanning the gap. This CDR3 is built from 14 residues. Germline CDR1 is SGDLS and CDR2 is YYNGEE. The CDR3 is CASSVDVEQETQYF. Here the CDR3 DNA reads TGTGCCAGCAGCGTAGACGTAGAACAAGAGACCCAGTACTTC.

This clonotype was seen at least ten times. The CDR3 nucleotides are TGTGCCAGCAGCGACGGACTCCACAATGAGCAGTTCTTC. Translating gives CASSDGLHNEQFF. The genes are TRBV7-9 and TRBJ2-1; maybe TRBD2 (5 bases). Trimming took 5 bases from V and 5 from J, leaving 10 bases between them. Germline CDR1 reads SEHNR; CDR2 reads FQNEAQ (reference sequence). The CDR3 has 13 residues.

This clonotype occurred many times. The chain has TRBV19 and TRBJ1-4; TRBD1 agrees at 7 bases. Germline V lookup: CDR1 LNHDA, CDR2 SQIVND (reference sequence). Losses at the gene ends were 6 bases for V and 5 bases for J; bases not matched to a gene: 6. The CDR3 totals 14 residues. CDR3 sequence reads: CASRKDRTNEKLFF. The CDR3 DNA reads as TGTGCCAGTAGGAAGGACAGGACAAATGAAAAACTGTTTTTT. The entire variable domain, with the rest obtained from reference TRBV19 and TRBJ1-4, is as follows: DGGITQSPKYLFRKEGQNVTLSCEQNLNHDAMYWYRQDPGQGLRLIYYSQIVNDFQKGDIAEGYSVSREKKESFPLTVTSAQKNPTAFYLCASRKDRTNEKLFFGSGTQLSVL.

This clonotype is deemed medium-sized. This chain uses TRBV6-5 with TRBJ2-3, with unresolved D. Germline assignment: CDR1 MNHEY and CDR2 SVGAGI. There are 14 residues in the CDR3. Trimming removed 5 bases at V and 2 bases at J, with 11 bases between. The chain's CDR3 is CASSLRRSTDTQYF. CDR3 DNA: TGTGCCAGCAGTCTCCGTCGGTCCACAGATACGCAGTATTTT.

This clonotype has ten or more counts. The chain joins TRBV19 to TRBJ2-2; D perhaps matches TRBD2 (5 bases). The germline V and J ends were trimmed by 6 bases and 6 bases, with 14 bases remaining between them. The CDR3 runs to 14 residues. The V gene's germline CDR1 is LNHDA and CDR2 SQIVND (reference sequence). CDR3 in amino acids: CASSQEGRAGELFF. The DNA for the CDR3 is TGTGCCAGTAGCCAAGAGGGCCGGGCCGGGGAGCTGTTTTTT. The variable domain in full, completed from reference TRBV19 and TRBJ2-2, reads DGGITQSPKYLFRKEGQNVTLSCEQNLNHDAMYWYRQDPGQGLRLIYYSQIVNDFQKGDIAEGYSVSREKKESFPLTVTSAQKNPTAFYLCASSQEGRAGELFFGEGSRLTVL.

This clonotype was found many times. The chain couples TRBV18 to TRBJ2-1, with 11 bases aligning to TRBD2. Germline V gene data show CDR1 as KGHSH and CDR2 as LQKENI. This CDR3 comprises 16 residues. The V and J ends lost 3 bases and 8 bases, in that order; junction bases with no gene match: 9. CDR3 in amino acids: CASSPIAGGPIDEQFF. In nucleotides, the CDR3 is TGTGCCAGCTCACCTATAGCGGGAGGGCCTATTGATGAGCAGTTCTTC.

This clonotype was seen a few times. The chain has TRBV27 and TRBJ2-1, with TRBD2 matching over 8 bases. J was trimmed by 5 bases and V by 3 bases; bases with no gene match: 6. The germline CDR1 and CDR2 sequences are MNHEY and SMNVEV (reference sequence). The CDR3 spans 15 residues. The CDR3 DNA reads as TGTGCCAGCAGTTTGGCCGGGACTAGTAACAATGAGCAGTTCTTC. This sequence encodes CASSLAGTSNNEQFF.

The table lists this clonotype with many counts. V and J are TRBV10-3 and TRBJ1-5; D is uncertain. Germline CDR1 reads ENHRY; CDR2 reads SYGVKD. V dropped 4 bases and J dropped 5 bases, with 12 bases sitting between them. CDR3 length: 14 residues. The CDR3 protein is CAISGNSDYQPQHF. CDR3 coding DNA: TGTGCCATCAGTGGTAACAGTGACTATCAGCCCCAGCATTTT.

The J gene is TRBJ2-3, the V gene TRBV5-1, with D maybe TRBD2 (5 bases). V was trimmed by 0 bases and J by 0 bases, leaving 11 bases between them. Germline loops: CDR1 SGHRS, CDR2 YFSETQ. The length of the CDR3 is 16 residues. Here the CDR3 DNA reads TGCGCCAGCAGCTTGGTGGTGTCGGGAAGCACAGATACGCAGTATTTT. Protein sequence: CASSLVVSGSTDTQYF.

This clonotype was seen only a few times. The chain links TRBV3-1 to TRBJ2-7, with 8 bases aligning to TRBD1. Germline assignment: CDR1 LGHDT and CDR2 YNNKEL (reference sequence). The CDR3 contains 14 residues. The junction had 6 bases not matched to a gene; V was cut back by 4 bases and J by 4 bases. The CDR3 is CASSPGQVFYEQYF. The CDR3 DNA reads TGTGCCAGCAGCCCGGGACAGGTATTTTACGAGCAGTACTTC.

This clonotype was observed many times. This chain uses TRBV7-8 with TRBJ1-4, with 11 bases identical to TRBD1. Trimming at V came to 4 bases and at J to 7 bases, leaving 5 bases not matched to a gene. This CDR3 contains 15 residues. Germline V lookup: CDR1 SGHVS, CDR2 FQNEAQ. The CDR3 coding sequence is TGTGCCAGCAGCTCCTTGGGACAGGGGGGTGAAAAACTGTTTTTT. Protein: CASSSLGQGGEKLFF. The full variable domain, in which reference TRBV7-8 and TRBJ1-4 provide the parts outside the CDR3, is GAGVSQSPRYKVAKRGQDVALRCDPISGHVSLFWYQQALGQGPEFLTYFQNEAQLDKSGLPSDRFFAERPEGSVSTLKIQRTQQEDSAVYLCASSSLGQGGEKLFFGSGTQLSVL.

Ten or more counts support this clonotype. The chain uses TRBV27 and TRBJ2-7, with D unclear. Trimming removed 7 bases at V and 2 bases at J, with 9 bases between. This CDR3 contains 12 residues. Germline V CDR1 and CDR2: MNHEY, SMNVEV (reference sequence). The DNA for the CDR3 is TGTGCCAGCATATCCCCGGCCTACGAGCAGTACTTC. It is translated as CASISPAYEQYF.

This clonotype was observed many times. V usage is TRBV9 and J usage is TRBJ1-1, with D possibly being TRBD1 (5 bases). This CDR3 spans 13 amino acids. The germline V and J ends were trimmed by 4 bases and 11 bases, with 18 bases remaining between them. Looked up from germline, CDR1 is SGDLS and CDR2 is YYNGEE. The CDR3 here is CASSPRGRDAAFF. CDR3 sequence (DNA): TGTGCCAGCAGCCCACGGGGGAGGGATGCGGCTTTCTTT.

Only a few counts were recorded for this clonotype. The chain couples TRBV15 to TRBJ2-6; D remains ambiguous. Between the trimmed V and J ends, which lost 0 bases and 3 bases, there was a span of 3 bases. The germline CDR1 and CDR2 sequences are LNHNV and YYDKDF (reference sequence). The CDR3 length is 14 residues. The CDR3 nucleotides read TGTGCCACCAGCAGAGAGGTTGGGGCCAACGTCCTGACTTTC. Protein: CATSREVGANVLTF.

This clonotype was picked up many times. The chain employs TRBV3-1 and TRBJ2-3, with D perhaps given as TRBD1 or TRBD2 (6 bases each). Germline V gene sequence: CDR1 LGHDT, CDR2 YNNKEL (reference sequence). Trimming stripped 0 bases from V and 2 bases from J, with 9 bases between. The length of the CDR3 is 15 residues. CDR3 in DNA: TGTGCCAGCAGCCAAGAAGGGGGGTACACAGATACGCAGTATTTT. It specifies CASSQEGGYTDTQYF.

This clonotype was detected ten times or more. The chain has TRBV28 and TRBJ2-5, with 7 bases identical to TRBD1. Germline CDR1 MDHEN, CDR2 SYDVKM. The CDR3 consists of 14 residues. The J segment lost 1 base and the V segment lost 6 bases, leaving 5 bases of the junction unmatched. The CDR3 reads CASRQAGGQETQYF. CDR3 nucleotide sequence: TGTGCCAGCAGGCAGGCAGGGGGCCAAGAGACCCAGTACTTC.

The CDR3 spells CASSPGGGGPYEQYF. For the CDR3, the DNA is TGTGCCAGCTCACCCGGTGGGGGGGGACCCTACGAGCAGTACTTC. The chain links TRBV18 to TRBJ2-7; 7 bases line up with TRBD2. The germline CDR1 and CDR2 sequences are KGHSH and LQKENI. The CDR3 contains 15 residues. V dropped 3 bases and J dropped 2; count of bases not matched to a gene: 7.

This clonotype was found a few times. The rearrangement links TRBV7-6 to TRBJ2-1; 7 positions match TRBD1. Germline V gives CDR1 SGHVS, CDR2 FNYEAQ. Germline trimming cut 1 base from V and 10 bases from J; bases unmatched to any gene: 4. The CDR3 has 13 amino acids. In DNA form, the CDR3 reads TGTGCCAGCAGCTTAGTTGGGACAGACGAGCAGTTCTTC. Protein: CASSLVGTDEQFF. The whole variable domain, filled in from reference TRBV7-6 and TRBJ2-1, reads GAGVSQSPRYKVTKRGQDVALRCDPISGHVSLYWYRQALGQGPEFLTYFNYEAQQDKSGLPNDRFSAERPEGSISTLTIQRTEQRDSAMYRCASSLVGTDEQFFGPGTRLTVL.

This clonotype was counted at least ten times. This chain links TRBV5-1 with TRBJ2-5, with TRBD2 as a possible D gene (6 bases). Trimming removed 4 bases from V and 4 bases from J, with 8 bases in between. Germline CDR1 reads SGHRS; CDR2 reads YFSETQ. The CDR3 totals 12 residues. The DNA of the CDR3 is TGCGCCAGCAGCCCGGAGGGAGAGACCCAGTACTTC. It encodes CASSPEGETQYF.

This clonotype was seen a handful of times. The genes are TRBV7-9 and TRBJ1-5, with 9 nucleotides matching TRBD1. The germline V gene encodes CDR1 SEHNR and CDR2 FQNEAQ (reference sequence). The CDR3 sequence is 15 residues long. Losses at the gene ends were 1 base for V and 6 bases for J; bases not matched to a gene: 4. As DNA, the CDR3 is TGTGCCAGCAGCTTAGGGGGACAGGGACTTCAGCCCCAGCATTTT. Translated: CASSLGGQGLQPQHF. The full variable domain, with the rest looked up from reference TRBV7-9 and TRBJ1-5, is DTGVSQNPRHKITKRGQNVTFRCDPISEHNRLYWYRQTLGQGPEFLTYFQNEAQLEKSRLLSDRFSAERPKGSFSTLEIQRTEQGDSAMYLCASSLGGQGLQPQHFGDGTRLSIL.

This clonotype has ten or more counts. CDR3 bases: TGTGCCAGCAGTTACTCGAACGAGAATTCACCCCTCCACTTT. Protein: CASSYSNENSPLHF. The chain uses TRBV6-2 or TRBV6-3 and TRBJ1-6; D unresolved. Germline V gene lookup returns CDR1 MNHEY and CDR2 SVGEGT. V was cut by 0 bases and J by 7 bases, with 7 bases left in between. The CDR3 loop spans 14 amino acids.